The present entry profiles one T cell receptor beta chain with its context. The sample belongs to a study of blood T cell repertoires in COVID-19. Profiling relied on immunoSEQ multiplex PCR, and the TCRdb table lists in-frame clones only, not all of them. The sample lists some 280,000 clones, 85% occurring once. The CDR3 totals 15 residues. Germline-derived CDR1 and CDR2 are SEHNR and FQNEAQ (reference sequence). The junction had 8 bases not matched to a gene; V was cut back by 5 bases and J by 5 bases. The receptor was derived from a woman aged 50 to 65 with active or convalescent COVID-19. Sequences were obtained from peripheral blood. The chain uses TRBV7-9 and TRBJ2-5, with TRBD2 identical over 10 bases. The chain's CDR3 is CASSTTSGTSETQYF. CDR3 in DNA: TGTGCCAGCAGCACTACTAGCGGGACATCGGAGACCCAGTACTTC.